This T cell receptor beta chain was obtained from a study of T-cell memory formation after mild COVID-19. This clonotype came up a few times. Its target is unknown. CDR1 and CDR2 (germline): WSHSY, SAAADI. Trimming removed 10 bases at V and 3 bases at J, with 13 bases between. The CDR3 loop spans 13 amino acids. General study findings and limits: Shrinking CD4+ clones resided mostly in CM and EM, and CD8+ ones in EMRA. Pre-infection memory contained some responding clones, which suggested that cross-reactive memory had joined. CD4/CD8 balance characterized clones contracting day 15 to 85, and CD4+ skew characterized later expanders.

TCRdb called the 5' RACE reads again in MiXCR, with one record for every CDR3 protein. The table has 100,000 to 140,000 distinct CDR3 sequences, over 13% seen once. The TCR was taken from a man aged 18 to 29 who had mild COVID-19 (a few samples of this study predate the infection). Cell type and time point are not known. V is TRBV10-2 and J is TRBJ2-1; D might be TRBD1 or TRBD2, each matching 5 bases. The sequencing input was PBMCs or a T cell subset sorted from them (not recorded which). The CDR3 protein is CAIRVEDYNEQFF. DNA for the CDR3: TGCGCCATCAGGGTGGAGGACTACAATGAGCAGTTCTTC.